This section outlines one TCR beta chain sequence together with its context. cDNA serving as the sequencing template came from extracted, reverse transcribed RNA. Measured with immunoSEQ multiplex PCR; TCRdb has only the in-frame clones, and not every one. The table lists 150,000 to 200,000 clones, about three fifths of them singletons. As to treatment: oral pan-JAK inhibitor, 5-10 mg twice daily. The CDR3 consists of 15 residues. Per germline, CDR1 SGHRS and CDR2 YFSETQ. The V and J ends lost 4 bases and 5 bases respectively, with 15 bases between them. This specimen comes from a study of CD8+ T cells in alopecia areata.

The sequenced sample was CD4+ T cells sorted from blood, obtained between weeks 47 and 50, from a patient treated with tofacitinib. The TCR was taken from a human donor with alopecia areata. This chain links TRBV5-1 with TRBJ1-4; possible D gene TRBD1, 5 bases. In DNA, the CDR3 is TGCGCCAGCAGCCGTTCAGGAGACAGAAATGAAAAACTGTTTTTT. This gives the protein CASSRSGDRNEKLFF.